This T cell receptor beta chain comes out of a study of blood T cell repertoires in COVID-19. Across the study: Collection of acute and convalescent COVID-19 samples took place in the United States, Italy and Spain. PBMCs, B-cell-depleted T cells, or T cells were the source of the cDNA or gDNA that made up the material.

The CDR3 has 14 amino acids. V lost 2 bases and J lost 3; bases outside the gene matches: 2. The germline CDR1 and CDR2 sequences are SNHLY and FYNNEI. Original analysis: Estimated nucleated cell counts came from reference gene primer amplification. Clones were read by immunoSEQ multiplex PCR, and TCRdb kept only the in-frame ones, dropping some. Clone size and the V and J calls come from that table; the DNA yielded D and trimming. The table includes 84,000 or so clones, approximately 80% detected once. The sample was peripheral blood. This clonotype was obtained from a woman older than 75 with acute or convalescent COVID-19. This chain joins TRBV2 and TRBJ1-1; the match to TRBD1 covers 8 bases. CDR3 in DNA: TGTGCCAGCAGTGAACAGGGGGCAGACACTGAAGCTTTCTTT. Its translation is CASSEQGADTEAFF.